This entry describes one T cell receptor (beta chain). Antigen unknown. Treatment: about 20 received Ad26.COV2.S at low or high dose, single or two shots; 5 received placebo; per-sample allocation not given. Sampling happened 63 days after the first vaccine or placebo injection. In Boston, an adult donor aged 18-55 years took part. These data belong to a study of Ad26.COV2.S vaccination and SARS-CoV-2 variants. Study information: Once or twice, 56 days apart, Ad26.COV2.S was delivered intramuscularly. Study findings and constraints: Reported findings describe substantial breadth in spike-specific CD8+ and CD4+ T cell responses following vaccination. Placebo and vaccine recipients had non-spike TCR breadth that was similar.

Here immunoSEQ multiplex PCR was the method, and the copy in TCRdb shows in-frame clones only, minus some. The top ten hold roughly 10% of the sample, which has roughly 350,000 clones, about 86% seen once. The CDR3 runs to 12 residues. Germline V CDR1 and CDR2: SEHNR, FQNEAQ (reference sequence). Trimming took 1 base from V and 1 from J, leaving 1 base between them. The chain combines TRBV7-9 with TRBJ2-5; unclear D gene. The sequencing here drew on peripheral blood, taken in a trial of Ad26.COV2.S vaccine versus placebo. The receptor was isolated from a person between 18 and 59 years old who received the Ad26.COV2.S COVID-19 vaccine or a placebo. The CDR3 DNA follows: TGTGCCAGCAGCTTAGGCCAAGAGACCCAGTACTTC. This translates into CASSLGQETQYF.